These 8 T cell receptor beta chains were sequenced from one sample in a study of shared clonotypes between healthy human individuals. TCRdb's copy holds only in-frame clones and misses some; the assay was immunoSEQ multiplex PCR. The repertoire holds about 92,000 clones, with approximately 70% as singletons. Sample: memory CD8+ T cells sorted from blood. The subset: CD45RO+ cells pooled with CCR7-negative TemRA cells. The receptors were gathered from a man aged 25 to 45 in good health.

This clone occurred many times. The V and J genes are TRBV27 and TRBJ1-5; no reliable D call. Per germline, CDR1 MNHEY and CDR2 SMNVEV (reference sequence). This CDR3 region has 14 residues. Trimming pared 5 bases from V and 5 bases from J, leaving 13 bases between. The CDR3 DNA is TGTGCCAGCAGTAACTTGGTGGGCCATCAGCCCCAGCATTTT. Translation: CASSNLVGHQPQHF.

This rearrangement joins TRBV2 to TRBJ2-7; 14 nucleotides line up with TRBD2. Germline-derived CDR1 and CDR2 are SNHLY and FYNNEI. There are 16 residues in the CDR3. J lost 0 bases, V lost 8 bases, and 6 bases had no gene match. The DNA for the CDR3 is TGTGCCAGCCCGACTAGCGGGAGGGCCGGCTCCTACGAGCAGTACTTC. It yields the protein CASPTSGRAGSYEQYF.

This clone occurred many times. CDR3 DNA sequence: TGTGCCTGGAAACAGATGGGACAGGAGACAAACATTCAGTACTTC. It translates to CAWKQMGQETNIQYF. V gene TRBV30 combines with J gene TRBJ2-4; TRBD1 matches 8 bases. With 4 bases clipped from V and 6 bases from J, the junction kept 11 bases outside the gene matches. This CDR3 is built from 15 residues. Germline CDR1 and CDR2: GTSNPN and SVGIG (reference sequence).

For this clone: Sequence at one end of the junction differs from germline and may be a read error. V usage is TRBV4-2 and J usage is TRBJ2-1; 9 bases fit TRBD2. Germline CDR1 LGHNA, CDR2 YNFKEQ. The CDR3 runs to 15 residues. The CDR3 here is CASSQDRDGGRASVF. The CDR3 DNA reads TGTGCCAGCAGCCAAGACAGAGACGGCGGGAGGGCCTCGGTCTTC.

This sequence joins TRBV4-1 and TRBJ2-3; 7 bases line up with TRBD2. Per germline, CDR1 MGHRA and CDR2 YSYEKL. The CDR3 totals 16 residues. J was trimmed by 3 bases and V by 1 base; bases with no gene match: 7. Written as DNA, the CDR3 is TGCGCCAGCAGCCAAGTGGGCGGGAGTGATACAGATACGCAGTATTTT. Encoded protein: CASSQVGGSDTDTQYF.

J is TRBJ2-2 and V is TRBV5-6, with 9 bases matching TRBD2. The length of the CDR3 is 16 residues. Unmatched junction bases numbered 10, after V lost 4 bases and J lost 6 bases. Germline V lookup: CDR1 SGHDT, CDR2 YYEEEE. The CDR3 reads CASSLVGAGGAGELFF. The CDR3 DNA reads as TGTGCCAGCAGCCTCGTCGGGGCGGGAGGGGCCGGGGAGCTGTTTTTT.

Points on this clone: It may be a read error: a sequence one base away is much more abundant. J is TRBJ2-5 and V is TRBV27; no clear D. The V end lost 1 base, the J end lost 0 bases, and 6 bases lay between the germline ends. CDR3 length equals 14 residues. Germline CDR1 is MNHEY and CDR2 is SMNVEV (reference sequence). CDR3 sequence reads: CASSLLGNQETQYF. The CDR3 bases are TGTGCCAGCAGTTTATTGGGGAACCAAGAGACCCAGTACTTC.

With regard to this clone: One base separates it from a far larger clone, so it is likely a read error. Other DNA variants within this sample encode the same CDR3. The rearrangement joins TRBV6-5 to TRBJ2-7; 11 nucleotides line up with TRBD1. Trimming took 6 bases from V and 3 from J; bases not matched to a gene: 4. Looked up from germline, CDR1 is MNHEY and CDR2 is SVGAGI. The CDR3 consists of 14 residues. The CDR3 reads CASSAGTGGYEQYF. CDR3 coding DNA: TGTGCCAGCAGCGCCGGGACAGGGGGCTACGAGCAGTACTTC.